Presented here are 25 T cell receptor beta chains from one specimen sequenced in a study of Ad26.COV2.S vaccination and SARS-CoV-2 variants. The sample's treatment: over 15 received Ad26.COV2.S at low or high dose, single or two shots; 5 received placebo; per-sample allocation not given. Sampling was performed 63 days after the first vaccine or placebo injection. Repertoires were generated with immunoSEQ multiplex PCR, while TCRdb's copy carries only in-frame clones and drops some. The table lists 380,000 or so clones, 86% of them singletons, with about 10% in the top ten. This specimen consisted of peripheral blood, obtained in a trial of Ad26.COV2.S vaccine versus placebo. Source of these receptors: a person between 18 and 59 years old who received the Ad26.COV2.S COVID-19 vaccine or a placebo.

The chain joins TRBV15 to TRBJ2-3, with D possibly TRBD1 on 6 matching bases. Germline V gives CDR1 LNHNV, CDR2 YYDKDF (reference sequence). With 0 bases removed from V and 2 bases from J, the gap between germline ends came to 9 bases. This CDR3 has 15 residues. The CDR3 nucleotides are TGTGCCACCAGCAGAGAGAGACAGGCCACAGATACGCAGTATTTT. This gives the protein CATSRERQATDTQYF.

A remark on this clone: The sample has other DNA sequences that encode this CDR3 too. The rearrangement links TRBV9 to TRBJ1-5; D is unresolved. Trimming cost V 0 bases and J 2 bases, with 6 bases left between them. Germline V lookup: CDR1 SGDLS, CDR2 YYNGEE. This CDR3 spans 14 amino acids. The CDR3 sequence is CASSVGGGNQPQHF. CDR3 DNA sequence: TGTGCCAGCAGCGTAGGTGGGGGCAATCAGCCCCAGCATTTT.

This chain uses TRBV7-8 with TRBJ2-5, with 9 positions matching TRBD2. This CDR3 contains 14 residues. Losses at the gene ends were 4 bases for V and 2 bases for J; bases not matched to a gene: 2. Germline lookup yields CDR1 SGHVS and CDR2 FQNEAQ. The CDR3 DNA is TGTGCCAGCAGCTCTCTAGCGGGGCAAGAGACCCAGTACTTC. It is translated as CASSSLAGQETQYF.

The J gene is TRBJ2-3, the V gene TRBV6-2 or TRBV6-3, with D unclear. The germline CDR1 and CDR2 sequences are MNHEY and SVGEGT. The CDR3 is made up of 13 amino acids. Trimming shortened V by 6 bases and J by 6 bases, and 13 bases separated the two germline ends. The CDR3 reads CASSRPPGDTQYF. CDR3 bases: TGTGCCAGCAGCCGTCCCCCCGGGGATACGCAGTATTTT.

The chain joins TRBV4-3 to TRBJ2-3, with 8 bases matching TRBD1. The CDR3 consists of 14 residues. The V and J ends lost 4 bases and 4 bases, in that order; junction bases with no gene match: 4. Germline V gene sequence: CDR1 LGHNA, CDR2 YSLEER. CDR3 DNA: TGCGCCAGCAGCCCAGGGGGCGCCGCAGATACGCAGTATTTT. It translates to CASSPGGAADTQYF.

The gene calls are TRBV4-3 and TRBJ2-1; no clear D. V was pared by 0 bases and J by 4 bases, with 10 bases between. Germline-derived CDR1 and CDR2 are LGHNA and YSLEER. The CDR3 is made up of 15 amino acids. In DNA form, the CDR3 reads TGCGCCAGCAGCCAAGATCCGATACCTTACAATGAGCAGTTCTTC. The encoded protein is CASSQDPIPYNEQFF.

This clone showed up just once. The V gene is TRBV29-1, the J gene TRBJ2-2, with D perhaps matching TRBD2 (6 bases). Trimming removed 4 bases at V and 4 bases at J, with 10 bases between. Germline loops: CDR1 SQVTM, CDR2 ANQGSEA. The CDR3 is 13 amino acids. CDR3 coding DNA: TGCAGCGTTGGGAGGGGCCCCACCGGGGAGCTGTTTTTT. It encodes CSVGRGPTGELFF.

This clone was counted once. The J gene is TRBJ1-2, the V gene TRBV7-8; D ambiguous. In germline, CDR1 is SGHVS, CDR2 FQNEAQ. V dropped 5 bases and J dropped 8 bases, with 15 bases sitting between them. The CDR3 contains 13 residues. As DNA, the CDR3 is TGTGCCAGCAGCGCCGGTGACGGAGGGGGCTACACCTTC. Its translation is CASSAGDGGGYTF.

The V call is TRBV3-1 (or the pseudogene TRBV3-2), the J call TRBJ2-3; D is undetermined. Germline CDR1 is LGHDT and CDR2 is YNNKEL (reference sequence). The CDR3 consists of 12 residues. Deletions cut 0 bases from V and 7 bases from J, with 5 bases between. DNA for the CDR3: TGTGCCAGCAGCCAAGATCGCCATACGCAGTATTTT. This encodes CASSQDRHTQYF.

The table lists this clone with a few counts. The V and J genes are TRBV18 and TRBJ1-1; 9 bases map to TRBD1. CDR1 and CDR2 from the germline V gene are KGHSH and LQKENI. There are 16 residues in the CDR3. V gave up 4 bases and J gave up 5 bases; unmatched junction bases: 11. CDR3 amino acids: CASSLHRGLESTEAFF. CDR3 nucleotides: TGTGCCAGCTCACTTCACAGGGGGCTAGAATCGACTGAAGCTTTCTTT.

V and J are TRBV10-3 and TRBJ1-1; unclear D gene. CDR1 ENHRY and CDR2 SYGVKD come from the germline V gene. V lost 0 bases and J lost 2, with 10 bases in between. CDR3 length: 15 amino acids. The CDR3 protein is CAISESGWINTEAFF. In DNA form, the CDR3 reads TGTGCCATCAGTGAGTCGGGGTGGATAAACACTGAAGCTTTCTTT.

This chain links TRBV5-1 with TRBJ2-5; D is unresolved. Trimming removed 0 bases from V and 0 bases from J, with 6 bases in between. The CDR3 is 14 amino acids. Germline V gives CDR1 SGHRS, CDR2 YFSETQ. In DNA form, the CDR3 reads TGCGCCAGCAGCTTGGGGGCGCACCAAGAGACCCAGTACTTC. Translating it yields CASSLGAHQETQYF.

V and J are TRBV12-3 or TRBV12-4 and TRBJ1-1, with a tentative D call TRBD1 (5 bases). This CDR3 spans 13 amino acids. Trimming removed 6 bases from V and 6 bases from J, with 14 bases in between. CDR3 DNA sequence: TGTGCCAGCAGGGCCGACAGACGGTCTGAAGCTTTCTTT. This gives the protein CASRADRRSEAFF.

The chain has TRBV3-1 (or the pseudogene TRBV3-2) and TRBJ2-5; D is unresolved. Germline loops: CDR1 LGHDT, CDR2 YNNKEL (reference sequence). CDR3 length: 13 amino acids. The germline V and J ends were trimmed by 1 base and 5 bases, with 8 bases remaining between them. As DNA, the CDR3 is TGTGCCAGCAGCCAAGTTACTCGGGAGACCCAGTACTTC. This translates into CASSQVTRETQYF.

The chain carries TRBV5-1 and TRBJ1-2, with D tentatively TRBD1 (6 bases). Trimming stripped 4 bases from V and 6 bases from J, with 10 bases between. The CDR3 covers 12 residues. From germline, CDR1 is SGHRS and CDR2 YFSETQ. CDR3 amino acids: CASSLQGDGYTF. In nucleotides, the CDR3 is TGCGCCAGCAGCCTACAGGGAGATGGCTACACCTTC.

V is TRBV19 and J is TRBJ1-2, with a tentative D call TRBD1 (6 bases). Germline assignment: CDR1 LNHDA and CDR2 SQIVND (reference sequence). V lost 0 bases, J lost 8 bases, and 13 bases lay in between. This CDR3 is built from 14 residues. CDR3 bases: TGTGCCAGTAGTATAGATACGGGGGCGAGGGGCTACACCTTC. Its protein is CASSIDTGARGYTF.

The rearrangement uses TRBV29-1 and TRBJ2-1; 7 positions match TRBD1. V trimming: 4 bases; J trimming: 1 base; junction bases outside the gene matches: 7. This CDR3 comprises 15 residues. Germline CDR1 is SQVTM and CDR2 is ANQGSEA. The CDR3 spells CSVGSGGLSYNEQFF. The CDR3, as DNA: TGCAGCGTTGGGTCAGGGGGTCTATCCTACAATGAGCAGTTCTTC.

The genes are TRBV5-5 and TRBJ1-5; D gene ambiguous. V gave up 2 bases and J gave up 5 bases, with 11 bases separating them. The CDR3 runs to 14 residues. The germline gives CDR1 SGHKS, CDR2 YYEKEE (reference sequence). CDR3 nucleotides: TGTGCCAGCAGCTTAGAGGGAAAGGATCAGCCCCAGCATTTT. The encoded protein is CASSLEGKDQPQHF.

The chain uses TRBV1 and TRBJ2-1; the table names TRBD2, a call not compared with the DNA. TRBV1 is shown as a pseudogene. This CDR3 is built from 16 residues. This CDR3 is CTSSPPSGRPYNEQFF. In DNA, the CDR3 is TGCACCAGCAGCCCACCCAGCGGGAGGCCCTACAATGAGCAGTTCTTC.

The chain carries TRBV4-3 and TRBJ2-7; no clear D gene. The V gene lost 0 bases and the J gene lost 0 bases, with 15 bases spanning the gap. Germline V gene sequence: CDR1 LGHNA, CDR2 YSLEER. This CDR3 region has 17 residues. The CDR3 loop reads CASSQDLPRLSSYEQYF. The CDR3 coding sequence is TGCGCCAGCAGCCAAGATCTTCCCAGATTGAGCTCCTACGAGCAGTACTTC.

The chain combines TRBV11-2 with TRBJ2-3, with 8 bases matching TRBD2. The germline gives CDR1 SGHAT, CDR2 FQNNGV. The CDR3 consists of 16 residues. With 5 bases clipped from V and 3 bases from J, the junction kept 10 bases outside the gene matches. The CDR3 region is CASSLSGGALTDTQYF. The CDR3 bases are TGTGCCAGCAGCCTCTCGGGGGGGGCTTTAACAGATACGCAGTATTTT.

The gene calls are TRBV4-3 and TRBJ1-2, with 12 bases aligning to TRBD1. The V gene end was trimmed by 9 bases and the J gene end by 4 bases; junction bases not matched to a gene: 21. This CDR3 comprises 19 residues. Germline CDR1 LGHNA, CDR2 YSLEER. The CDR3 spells CASLIERGTGGWMAYGYTF. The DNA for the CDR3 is TGCGCCAGTTTAATCGAACGTGGGACAGGGGGCTGGATGGCCTATGGCTACACCTTC.

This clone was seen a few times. This chain's CDR3 is CASSQNNQPQHF. The CDR3 nucleotides read TGTGCCAGCAGCCAAAACAATCAGCCCCAGCATTTT. The chain uses TRBV3-1 (or the pseudogene TRBV3-2) and TRBJ1-5; D is uncertain. V lost 2 bases to trimming and J lost 3 bases, with 2 bases between them. The CDR3 totals 12 residues. Germline loops: CDR1 LGHDT, CDR2 YNNKEL (reference sequence).

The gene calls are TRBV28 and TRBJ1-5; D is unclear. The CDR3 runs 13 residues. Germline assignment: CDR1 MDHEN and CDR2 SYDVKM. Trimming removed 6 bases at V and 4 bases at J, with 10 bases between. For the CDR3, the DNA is TGTGCCAGCAGCAAGAGAGGAAATCAGCCCCAGCATTTT. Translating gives CASSKRGNQPQHF.

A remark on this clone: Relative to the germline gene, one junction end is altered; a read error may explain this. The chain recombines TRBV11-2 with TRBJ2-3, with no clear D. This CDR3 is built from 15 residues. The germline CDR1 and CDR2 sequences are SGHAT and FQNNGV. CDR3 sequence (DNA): TGTGCCAACAGCTTAGATAGTGAAGAAACAGATACGCAGTATTTT. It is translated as CANSLDSEETDTQYF.